The 30 T cell receptor beta chains reported below all come from one sample, sequenced in a study of naive and memory T cell subsets. Both TRBC1 and TRBC2 were covered by a beta constant-region primer of two equimolar oligonucleotides. The ligated cDNA underwent four PCR rounds using SP2 and nested alpha and beta constant-region primers. Each CDR3 protein is one row after TCRdb ran MiXCR on the UMI-ligation and nested PCR reads. This sample has around 130,000 distinct CDR3 sequences, with 35% to 45% found just once. Sample: central memory CD4+ T cells from blood. The source of these receptors is a human donor in good health.

This clonotype has a count of ten or more. V usage is TRBV20-1 and J usage is TRBJ1-5; D is unresolved. Trimming cost V 3 bases and J 2 bases, with 8 bases left between them. Germline CDR1 is DFQATT and CDR2 is SNEGSKA (reference sequence). CDR3 length: 13 residues. This CDR3 reads CSAREQGNQPQHF. The CDR3 DNA reads TGCAGTGCTAGGGAGCAGGGCAATCAGCCCCAGCATTTT.

This clonotype was recorded many times. The chain employs TRBV4-2 and TRBJ2-1; 7 bases line up with TRBD2. Trimming cost V 0 bases and J 4 bases; bases outside gene matches: 3. The CDR3 sequence is 15 residues long. Germline V gives CDR1 LGHNA, CDR2 YNFKEQ. The CDR3 here is CASSQDYGGYNEQFF. The CDR3 nucleotides read TGTGCCAGCAGCCAAGATTACGGGGGGTACAATGAGCAGTTCTTC.

This sequence joins TRBV29-1 and TRBJ2-6; D is unresolved. Per the germline V gene, CDR1 is SQVTM and CDR2 is ANQGSEA. V shed 4 bases and J shed 0 bases, with 10 bases lying between them. This CDR3 region has 15 residues. CDR3 nucleotides: TGCAGCGTTGCCACGGTGAGCTCTGGGGCCAACGTCCTGACTTTC. Encoded protein: CSVATVSSGANVLTF.

This chain joins TRBV5-1 and TRBJ2-2, with a tentative D call TRBD2 (7 bases). This CDR3 region has 16 residues. The V gene lost 0 bases and the J gene lost 0 bases, with 9 bases spanning the gap. Germline V gene data show CDR1 as SGHRS and CDR2 as YFSETQ. The CDR3 coding sequence is TGCGCCAGCAGCTTGGGCGGGGGCGCGAACACCGGGGAGCTGTTTTTT. Translating it yields CASSLGGGANTGELFF.

This clonotype has a handful of counts. The chain is built from TRBV20-1 and TRBJ2-1; 10 bases agree with TRBD2. In germline, CDR1 is DFQATT, CDR2 SNEGSKA (reference sequence). There are 15 residues in the CDR3. V trimming: 6 bases; J trimming: 8 bases; junction bases outside the gene matches: 13. The CDR3 sequence: CSARSPSGRADEQFF. The CDR3 DNA reads as TGCAGTGCGCGGTCTCCTAGCGGGAGAGCGGATGAGCAGTTCTTC.

The rearrangement links TRBV2 to TRBJ2-3; D gene ambiguous. Germline CDR1 SNHLY, CDR2 FYNNEI. The CDR3 runs 15 residues. Trimming stripped 3 bases from V and 1 base from J, with 11 bases between. The CDR3 DNA reads as TGTGCCAGCAGTGATGGTACCCGGCGCACAGATACGCAGTATTTT. It yields the protein CASSDGTRRTDTQYF.

V usage is TRBV5-6 and J usage is TRBJ2-7; D may be TRBD1 (5 bases). Trimming removed 2 bases at V and 3 bases at J, with 9 bases between. The CDR3 is 13 amino acids. Germline lookup yields CDR1 SGHDT and CDR2 YYEEEE. The CDR3 nucleotides are TGTGCCAGCAGCTTTCCGCAGGGCTACGAGCAGTACTTC. This gives the protein CASSFPQGYEQYF.

The chain uses TRBV28 and TRBJ2-7; D remains ambiguous. This CDR3 region has 11 residues. Germline CDR1 reads MDHEN; CDR2 reads SYDVKM. V dropped 10 bases and J dropped 6 bases, with 13 bases sitting between them. CDR3 sequence (DNA): TGTGCCAACCCGAGACGGCCCGAGCAGTACTTC. This gives the protein CANPRRPEQYF.

The chain recombines TRBV11-2 with TRBJ1-1, with D possibly TRBD1 on 6 matching bases. This CDR3 is 16 amino acids long. Deletions cut 6 bases from V and 1 base from J, with 18 bases between. Germline-derived CDR1 and CDR2 are SGHAT and FQNNGV. CDR3 amino acids: CASRAQAGARNTEAFF. In nucleotides, the CDR3 is TGTGCCAGCAGGGCACAGGCGGGGGCGAGGAACACTGAAGCTTTCTTT.

This chain connects TRBV7-8 to TRBJ2-1, with no clear D. The V and J ends lost 5 bases and 14 bases respectively, with 16 bases between them. From germline, CDR1 is SGHVS and CDR2 FQNEAQ. The CDR3 is 12 residues long. The CDR3 DNA reads TGTGCCAGCAGCCCGACCGGGCCCAGAAAGTTCTTC. It is translated as CASSPTGPRKFF.

This clonotype was detected only a few times. V gene TRBV7-2 combines with J gene TRBJ2-2; 8 bases line up with TRBD2. This CDR3 spans 16 amino acids. The V gene's germline CDR1 is SGHTA and CDR2 FQGNSA. After removal of 0 bases from V and 4 bases from J, the junction contained 4 bases not matched to a gene. The CDR3: CASSLAWAGGTGELFF. CDR3 DNA sequence: TGTGCCAGCAGCTTAGCGTGGGCGGGAGGCACCGGGGAGCTGTTTTTT.

This clonotype came up a few times. The rearrangement links TRBV7-3 to TRBJ2-2; no definite D call. Trimming removed 2 bases from V and 7 bases from J, with 5 bases in between. In germline, CDR1 is SGHTA, CDR2 FQGTGA. The CDR3 extends over 12 amino acids. The CDR3 sequence is CASSLDYGELFF. Written as DNA, the CDR3 is TGTGCCAGCAGCTTAGATTACGGGGAGCTGTTTTTT.

The chain joins TRBV2 to TRBJ2-7; either TRBD1 or TRBD2 may fit D (6 bases each). The CDR3 runs 15 residues. V was trimmed by 6 bases and J by 5 bases, leaving 20 bases between them. Germline lookup yields CDR1 SNHLY and CDR2 FYNNEI. CDR3 sequence: CASSQTSGAADEQYF. The DNA of the CDR3 is TGTGCCAGCAGCCAGACCTCGGGGGCGGCGGACGAGCAGTACTTC.

The genes are TRBV5-6 and TRBJ2-2, with D uncertain. Germline CDR1 is SGHDT and CDR2 is YYEEEE. The CDR3 extends over 17 amino acids. Trimming stripped 4 bases from V and 2 bases from J, with 18 bases between. CDR3 protein: CASSPVAGPINTGELFF. The CDR3 DNA reads as TGTGCCAGCAGCCCCGTGGCAGGCCCAATTAACACCGGGGAGCTGTTTTTT.

Only a few counts were recorded for this clonotype. This chain connects TRBV28 to TRBJ2-1; D is undetermined. V lost 10 bases and J lost 9, with 13 bases in between. Germline V gene sequence: CDR1 MDHEN, CDR2 SYDVKM. The CDR3 is made up of 11 amino acids. The CDR3 coding sequence is TGTGCCACCCGGACGCCGCGTGAGCAGTTCTTC. Translation gives CATRTPREQFF. The whole variable domain, filled in from reference TRBV28 and TRBJ2-1, reads DVKVTQSSRYLVKRTGEKVFLECVQDMDHENMFWYRQDPGLGLRLIYFSYDVKMKEKGDIPEGYSVSREKKERFSLILESASTNQTSMYLCATRTPREQFFGPGTRLTVL.

This chain connects TRBV20-1 to TRBJ2-7; D ambiguous. This CDR3 region has 13 residues. CDR1 and CDR2 from the germline V gene are DFQATT and SNEGSKA (reference sequence). V was trimmed by 6 bases and J by 4 bases, leaving 16 bases between them. The CDR3 DNA sequence: TGCAGTGCCGCCGGGCGCCTTGGGTACGAGCAGTACTTC. It specifies CSAAGRLGYEQYF.

This clonotype showed up many times. The chain combines TRBV5-1 with TRBJ2-5; 14 bases line up with TRBD2. After removal of 4 bases from V and 4 bases from J, the junction contained 3 bases not matched to a gene. Germline V gene sequence: CDR1 SGHRS, CDR2 YFSETQ. The CDR3 is 15 amino acids. CDR3 DNA: TGCGCCAGCAGCCGGGGGACTAGCGGGAGAGAGACCCAGTACTTC. It encodes CASSRGTSGRETQYF.

This rearrangement joins TRBV5-5 to TRBJ1-1; TRBD1 matches at 9 bases. J gave up 0 bases and V 0 bases, and 3 bases lay outside the gene matches. This CDR3 comprises 16 residues. Germline lookup yields CDR1 SGHKS and CDR2 YYEKEE (reference sequence). The CDR3 DNA is TGTGCCAGCAGCTTGGAAACAGGGGGCATGAACACTGAAGCTTTCTTT. Protein: CASSLETGGMNTEAFF.

This chain connects TRBV5-6 to TRBJ2-3, with 9 bases matching TRBD1. Trimming at V came to 0 bases and at J to 4 bases, leaving 6 bases not matched to a gene. The length of the CDR3 is 16 residues. Germline V gene sequence: CDR1 SGHDT, CDR2 YYEEEE. CDR3 region: CASSLGWTGVADTQYF. CDR3 nucleotide sequence: TGTGCCAGCAGCTTGGGATGGACAGGGGTCGCAGATACGCAGTATTTT.

The V gene is TRBV29-1, the J gene TRBJ2-3; D might be TRBD1 (6 bases). This CDR3 has 11 amino acids. The germline V gene encodes CDR1 SQVTM and CDR2 ANQGSEA. Trimming took 6 bases from V and 4 from J, leaving 8 bases between them. CDR3 bases: TGCAGCGTCAAGGGGGCAGATACGCAGTATTTT. Amino acids: CSVKGADTQYF.

The count of this clonotype is one. V is TRBV28 and J is TRBJ1-4; 7 positions agree with TRBD1. The CDR3 runs 17 residues. J was trimmed by 7 bases and V by 4 bases; bases with no gene match: 15. The germline CDR1 and CDR2 sequences are MDHEN and SYDVKM. The DNA of the CDR3 is TGTGCCAGCAGTTCCAGATTCACAGGGGCCGGTGGTGAAAAACTGTTTTTT. Encoded protein: CASSSRFTGAGGEKLFF.

This clonotype has just a few counts. The V call is TRBV29-1, the J call TRBJ2-1, with unresolved D. Germline CDR1 reads SQVTM; CDR2 reads ANQGSEA. The germline V and J ends were trimmed by 3 bases and 8 bases, with 8 bases remaining between them. This CDR3 contains 11 residues. CDR3 protein: CSVEVLYEQFF. For the CDR3, the DNA is TGCAGCGTTGAGGTTCTGTATGAGCAGTTCTTC.

This clonotype was picked up many times. This chain uses TRBV20-1 with TRBJ2-3; 8 bases are a match to TRBD2. V was clipped by 6 bases and J by 5 bases; unmatched bases: 7. CDR1 and CDR2 from the germline V gene are DFQATT and SNEGSKA (reference sequence). The length of the CDR3 is 13 residues. The CDR3 nucleotides are TGCAGTGCGGAGCGGGAGACCATAGATACGCAGTATTTT. This translates into CSAERETIDTQYF.

The count of this clonotype is one. The CDR3 coding sequence is TGTGCCAGCAGCCCGCGGGTGGGGGCCGGGCCCGGGGAGCTGTTTTTT. It is translated as CASSPRVGAGPGELFF. V and J are TRBV7-2 and TRBJ2-2, with a possible D match to TRBD1 (6 bases). Trimming cost V 5 bases and J 6 bases, with 19 bases left between them. This CDR3 has 16 residues. CDR1 is SGHTA, CDR2 FQGNSA, per germline.

The CDR3 nucleotides read TGTGCCAGCAGACGAACCGGAGCCCATGAATATGGCTACACCTTC. This gives the protein CASRRTGAHEYGYTF. J is TRBJ1-2 and V is TRBV27; no reliable D call. The CDR3 is made up of 15 amino acids. Germline assignment: CDR1 MNHEY and CDR2 SMNVEV (reference sequence). The V gene lost 6 bases and the J gene lost 5 bases, with 19 bases spanning the gap.

This clonotype was seen ten or more times. This sequence joins TRBV6-5 and TRBJ1-1, with a tentative D call TRBD1 (6 bases). The germline V and J ends were trimmed by 2 bases and 5 bases, with 27 bases remaining between them. Germline V gives CDR1 MNHEY, CDR2 SVGAGI. CDR3 length equals 19 residues. CDR3 sequence (DNA): TGTGCCAGCAGTTACGATGTTTTAAGTGGCTCAGGGGCGGGTACTGAAGCTTTCTTT. As protein: CASSYDVLSGSGAGTEAFF.

This clonotype is labeled as medium-sized. This rearrangement joins TRBV24-1 to TRBJ2-2; 7 bases align to TRBD2. Germline lookup yields CDR1 KGHDR and CDR2 SFDVKD. The CDR3 runs 15 residues. The trim removed 8 bases at V and 4 bases at J, leaving 9 bases unmatched. CDR3 amino acids: CATKAAGASTGELFF. The CDR3 DNA reads as TGTGCCACCAAGGCGGCGGGAGCTAGCACCGGGGAGCTGTTTTTT.

This clonotype was seen more than once but under ten times. J is TRBJ2-4 and V is TRBV7-2, with TRBD1 matching over 11 bases. The CDR3 is 16 residues long. Germline V gene data show CDR1 as SGHTA and CDR2 as FQGNSA. Trimming cost V 5 bases and J 0 bases; bases outside gene matches: 3. CDR3 sequence (DNA): TGTGCCAGCAGCGAGGACAGGGGGCAAGCCAAAAACATTCAGTACTTC. It specifies CASSEDRGQAKNIQYF.

The V gene is TRBV28, the J gene TRBJ1-4; no clear D. The V end was cut by 6 bases, the J end by 8 bases, with 13 bases between. The CDR3 has 13 residues. CDR1 MDHEN and CDR2 SYDVKM come from the germline V gene. The CDR3 region has the DNA TGTGCCAGCAGGGTGGCGAATGAGGAAAAACTGTTTTTT. Translating it yields CASRVANEEKLFF. The variable domain in full, with the rest retrieved from reference TRBV28 and TRBJ1-4, is DVKVTQSSRYLVKRTGEKVFLECVQDMDHENMFWYRQDPGLGLRLIYFSYDVKMKEKGDIPEGYSVSREKKERFSLILESASTNQTSMYLCASRVANEEKLFFGSGTQLSVL.

The V call is TRBV6-5, the J call TRBJ2-5; D unresolved. The CDR3 is 13 amino acids. The germline CDR1 and CDR2 sequences are MNHEY and SVGAGI. V lost 3 bases, J lost 6 bases, and 11 bases lay in between. The CDR3 reads CASSYTRSQTQYF. The CDR3 DNA follows: TGTGCCAGCAGTTATACTCGGAGCCAGACCCAGTACTTC.